What follows describes a single T cell receptor beta chain. Its antigen is currently unknown. The assay was immunoSEQ multiplex PCR, and TCRdb's table has in-frame clones only and misses some. The table shows 75,000 to 85,000 clones, with approximately 90% occurring only once. From germline, CDR1 is MNHEY and CDR2 SMNVEV (reference sequence). V was cut by 5 bases and J by 0 bases, with 14 bases left in between. The CDR3 sequence is 15 residues long. This record comes from a study of T cell responses to AZD1222 COVID-19 vaccine. Study-wide results and caveats: Clonal diversity may have been underestimated in mostly white British donors. The study identified only six AZD1222 recipients as seropositive at baseline.

The chain employs TRBV27 and TRBJ2-7, with D perhaps TRBD1 or TRBD2 (5 bases each). The material was peripheral blood, obtained on day 0 of AZD1222 vaccination. This receptor was identified in an adult in good health. CDR3 bases: TGTGCCAGCAGTGAACCCCGGGACGGCTCCTACGAGCAGTACTTC. As protein: CASSEPRDGSYEQYF.